Listed below are T cell receptor beta chains from one sample, sequenced in a study of OX40 agonist ivuxolimab in advanced cancers. TCRdb's copy holds only in-frame clones and misses some; the assay was immunoSEQ multiplex PCR. The sample consists of fewer than 55,000 clones, approximately 80% of them appearing once. Sequences were derived from CD4+ or CD8+ T cells sorted from blood, sampled in a trial of the OX40 agonist ivuxolimab. Receptors originate from an adult with an advanced solid tumor such as melanoma, head and neck, liver or kidney cancer. The CDR3 runs from the conserved cysteine through the conserved F or W. D genes are given only for firm matches. The listing skips clone size in some rows; elsewhere it reads once, few, many or a size class.

>-|-|TRBV19|TRBJ1-1
TGTGCCAGTAGTATCGGGGATTCTGAAGCTTTCTTT
CASSIGDSEAFF
>-|-|TRBV4-3|TRBJ2-5
TGCGCCAGCAGCCAAGTAGTCGAGACCCAGTACTTC
CASSQVVETQYF
>-|-|TRBV9|TRBJ2-2
TGTGCCAGCAGCGGTACAATCGACACCGGGGAGCTGTTTTTT
CASSGTIDTGELFF
>-|few|TRBV11-3|TRBJ2-1
TGTGCCAGCAGCCCCGGCGGGGAGGAGAATGAGCAGTTCTTC
CASSPGGEENEQFF
>-|few|TRBV29-1|TRBJ2-2
TGCAGCGTAGTACTAGCGAACACCGGGGAGCTGTTTTTT
CSVVLANTGELFF
>-|few|TRBV7-2|TRBJ1-4
TGTGCCAGCAGCTTTGACAGGACTAATGAAAAACTGTTTTTT
CASSFDRTNEKLFF
>-|-|TRBV27|TRBJ2-1
TGTGCCAGCCTCCCGGCCGGGTCCTACAATGAGCAGTTCTTC
CASLPAGSYNEQFF
>TRBD1|-|TRBV6-5|TRBJ1-2
TGTGCCAGCGGCCAGGGGGCTTACTATGGCTACACCTTC
CASGQGAYYGYTF
>-|-|TRBV4-2|TRBJ1-2
TGTGCCAGCAGCCAAAAACCCGGCTTAGGAGCATATGGCTACACCTTC
CASSQKPGLGAYGYTF
>TRBD1|-|TRBV27|TRBJ2-6
TGTGCCAGCAGTTCGACAGGGCCCAACGTCCTGACTTTC
CASSSTGPNVLTF
>-|-|TRBV21-1|TRBJ1-1
TGTGCCAGCAGCAAAGTACAGGCAGTTGGGGTTAGCATAGGAGCTTTCTTT
CASSKVQAVGVSIGAFF
>TRBD1|-|TRBV19|TRBJ1-5
TGTGCCAGTAGTACGGGACAGGGAATTTCGCCCCAGCATTTT
CASSTGQGISPQHF
>-|-|TRBV5-6|TRBJ1-1
TGTGCCAGCAGCTGGGAGGATGGCACTGAAGCTTTCTTT
CASSWEDGTEAFF